This passage covers 27 T cell receptor beta chains from one sample sequenced in a study of shared clonotypes between healthy human individuals. Assay: immunoSEQ multiplex PCR; the TCRdb copy retains only in-frame clones and omits some. The sample includes 550,000 to 750,000 clones, about 92% seen only once; the top ten take 20% to 25%. Naive-designated CD8 cells lacked CD45RO, were positively enriched for CCR7, and omitted terminally differentiated effector memory CD45RA+ cells. Sequencing was performed on naive CD8+ T cells sorted from blood. These receptors all stem from a young man in good health.

This chain joins TRBV5-4 and TRBJ2-5; D call uncertain. Germline V gene data show CDR1 as SGHNT and CDR2 as YYREEE (reference sequence). Trimming cost V 5 bases and J 3 bases, with 14 bases left between them. This CDR3 region has 14 residues. CDR3 in amino acids: CASSFRGGEETQYF. The CDR3 coding sequence is TGTGCCAGCAGTTTCCGAGGTGGAGAAGAGACCCAGTACTTC. Supplemented by reference TRBV5-4 and TRBJ2-5, the full variable domain reads ETGVTQSPTHLIKTRGQQVTLRCSSQSGHNTVSWYQQALGQGPQFIFQYYREEENGRGNFPPRFSGLQFPNYSSELNVNALELDDSALYLCASSFRGGEETQYFGPGTRLLVL.

With respect to this clone: The same CDR3 can be traced to other DNA sequences in this sample. V gene TRBV27 combines with J gene TRBJ2-7; no clear D. The CDR3 is made up of 12 amino acids. Germline CDR1 is MNHEY and CDR2 is SMNVEV (reference sequence). Trimming shortened V by 4 bases and J by 2 bases, and 6 bases separated the two germline ends. The DNA for the CDR3 is TGTGCCAGCAGTTCCAGCACCTACGAGCAGTACTTC. The encoded protein is CASSSSTYEQYF.

The gene calls are TRBV7-9 and TRBJ2-2, with D perhaps TRBD1 (6 bases). This CDR3 comprises 14 residues. The V gene lost 4 bases and the J gene lost 4 bases, with 10 bases spanning the gap. Germline V gene data show CDR1 as SEHNR and CDR2 as FQNEAQ (reference sequence). Here the CDR3 reads CASSYSTGTGELFF. CDR3 nucleotide sequence: TGTGCCAGCAGCTATTCGACAGGCACCGGGGAGCTGTTTTTT.

This chain joins TRBV29-1 and TRBJ1-1, with D unresolved. V lost 0 bases and J lost 2, with 4 bases in between. Germline CDR1 reads SQVTM; CDR2 reads ANQGSEA. The CDR3 length is 12 residues. CDR3 amino acids: CSVEDDNTEAFF. CDR3 in DNA: TGCAGCGTTGAAGATGATAACACTGAAGCTTTCTTT. Drawing the rest from reference TRBV29-1 and TRBJ1-1, the complete variable domain is SAVISQKPSRDICQRGTSLTIQCQVDSQVTMMFWYRQQPGQSLTLIATANQGSEATYESGFVIDKFPISRPNLTFSTLTVSNMSPEDSSIYLCSVEDDNTEAFFGQGTRLTVV.

In this sample, this clone turned up once. The chain links TRBV14 to TRBJ2-1; 13 bases map to TRBD2. Germline loops: CDR1 SGHDN, CDR2 FVKESK. The trim removed 4 bases at V and 3 bases at J, leaving 9 bases unmatched. The CDR3 runs 18 residues. CDR3 amino acids: CASSPRTSGSTFYNEQFF. The DNA for the CDR3 is TGTGCCAGCAGCCCGCGGACTAGCGGGAGCACCTTCTACAATGAGCAGTTCTTC.

This CDR3 is CASGLAVQETQYF. The CDR3 DNA reads as TGTGCCAGCGGTCTAGCGGTCCAAGAGACCCAGTACTTC. The gene calls are TRBV7-9 and TRBJ2-5, with 7 positions matching TRBD2. The CDR3 is 13 residues long. V lost 8 bases to trimming and J lost 1 base; unmatched junction nucleotides: 4. Germline V gene sequence: CDR1 SEHNR, CDR2 FQNEAQ (reference sequence).

V is TRBV6-6 and J is TRBJ2-1; no clear D. V dropped 5 bases and J dropped 1 base, with 9 bases sitting between them. The length of the CDR3 is 14 residues. Germline assignment: CDR1 MNHNY and CDR2 SVGAGI (reference sequence). The CDR3 DNA follows: TGTGCCAGCAGTACTGGGGTATCCTACAATGAGCAGTTCTTC. This sequence encodes CASSTGVSYNEQFF.

The chain uses TRBV7-9 and TRBJ1-2; weak D call: TRBD1 (5 bases). The CDR3 runs 14 residues. CDR1 SEHNR and CDR2 FQNEAQ come from the germline V gene (reference sequence). Trimming shortened V by 1 base and J by 0 bases, and 6 bases separated the two germline ends. This chain's CDR3 is CASSLGTPNYGYTF. The CDR3 DNA sequence: TGTGCCAGCAGCTTAGGGACACCTAACTATGGCTACACCTTC.

The V and J genes are TRBV28 and TRBJ1-4; possibly TRBD1 for D (5 bases). The V gene lost 2 bases and the J gene lost 8 bases, with 9 bases spanning the gap. This CDR3 has 13 residues. The V gene's germline CDR1 is MDHEN and CDR2 SYDVKM. DNA of the CDR3: TGTGCCAGCAGTTTAGAGCAGGGAGAAAAACTGTTTTTT. It codes for CASSLEQGEKLFF.

The chain carries TRBV27 and TRBJ1-4, with D possibly TRBD1 on 5 matching bases. CDR1 and CDR2 from the germline V gene are MNHEY and SMNVEV (reference sequence). This CDR3 has 14 residues. V lost 5 bases to trimming and J lost 8 bases, with 15 bases between them. The CDR3 here is CASSPGTPTEKLFF. The CDR3 DNA reads as TGTGCCAGCAGTCCCGGGACGCCCACCGAAAAACTGTTTTTT.

This rearrangement joins TRBV5-8 to TRBJ2-3; D is unresolved. V was pared by 6 bases and J by 3 bases, with 11 bases between. This CDR3 is built from 13 residues. Germline V lookup: CDR1 SGHTS, CDR2 YDEGEE. In DNA form, the CDR3 reads TGTGCCAGCAACATGGGCTTTACAGATACGCAGTATTTT. This translates into CASNMGFTDTQYF.

The CDR3 DNA sequence: TGTGCCAGCAGTCCCGGGAAGGGGGCACAGGGCTACACCTTC. Its protein is CASSPGKGAQGYTF. The chain recombines TRBV27 with TRBJ1-2; 7 bases line up with TRBD1. CDR3 size: 14 residues. J was trimmed by 8 bases and V by 5 bases; bases with no gene match: 11. Germline CDR1 MNHEY, CDR2 SMNVEV (reference sequence).

This chain joins TRBV5-6 and TRBJ2-2; D not resolved. Germline V gives CDR1 SGHDT, CDR2 YYEEEE. This CDR3 comprises 13 residues. V was pared by 1 base and J by 4 bases, with 5 bases between. The CDR3 DNA reads as TGTGCCAGCAGCTTGAGCTCCACCGGGGAGCTGTTTTTT. This translates into CASSLSSTGELFF.

V is TRBV10-2 and J is TRBJ2-1; D not certain. Germline CDR1 is WSHSY and CDR2 is SAAADI. V shed 6 bases and J shed 2 bases, with 8 bases lying between them. The CDR3 spans 13 residues. CDR3 coding DNA: TGCGCCAGCAGCCCCATCCCCTACAATGAGCAGTTCTTC. Amino acids: CASSPIPYNEQFF.

This chain joins TRBV6-6 and TRBJ1-1, with D unresolved. V dropped 5 bases and J dropped 0 bases, with 10 bases sitting between them. Per the germline V gene, CDR1 is MNHNY and CDR2 is SVGAGI (reference sequence). The CDR3 loop spans 14 amino acids. The CDR3 DNA is TGTGCCAGCAGTCCCTCTCGCATGAACACTGAAGCTTTCTTT. Translation: CASSPSRMNTEAFF.

The chain links TRBV9 to TRBJ2-3, with 7 bases lining up with TRBD1. CDR1 and CDR2 from the germline V gene are SGDLS and YYNGEE. With V trimmed by 3 bases and J by 2 bases, 9 bases remained unmatched. This CDR3 is 16 amino acids long. This chain's CDR3 is CASSAERTGLTDTQYF. As DNA, the CDR3 is TGTGCCAGCAGCGCAGAACGGACAGGTCTCACAGATACGCAGTATTTT.

This rearrangement joins TRBV4-3 to TRBJ2-1; no firm D call. There are 15 residues in the CDR3. Germline CDR1 LGHNA, CDR2 YSLEER. V shed 0 bases and J shed 7 bases, with 13 bases lying between them. The CDR3 sequence: CASSQDSPSWNEQFF. The CDR3 region has the DNA TGCGCCAGCAGCCAAGATAGCCCGAGTTGGAATGAGCAGTTCTTC.

The chain has TRBV10-3 and TRBJ2-7, with TRBD2 matching over 10 bases. The CDR3 runs 13 residues. Germline V lookup: CDR1 ENHRY, CDR2 SYGVKD. With V trimmed by 7 bases and J by 4 bases, 4 bases remained unmatched. CDR3 sequence: CAINGLAEYEQYF. As DNA, the CDR3 is TGTGCCATCAACGGACTAGCGGAATACGAGCAGTACTTC.

Remarks on this clone: This same CDR3 is encoded by further DNA sequences in the sample. The chain joins TRBV7-9 to TRBJ2-7, with D tentatively TRBD2 (5 bases). The CDR3 sequence is 12 residues long. CDR1 SEHNR and CDR2 FQNEAQ come from the germline V gene (reference sequence). Trimming took off 6 bases at V and 3 bases at J, with 9 bases between the two ends. CDR3 coding DNA: TGTGCCAGCAGTCCCAGCGGCTACGAGCAGTACTTC. It encodes CASSPSGYEQYF.

The V and J genes are TRBV19 and TRBJ2-1; D call uncertain. V dropped 3 bases and J dropped 0 bases, with 12 bases sitting between them. The CDR3 is 16 amino acids. Germline CDR1 and CDR2: LNHDA and SQIVND (reference sequence). The CDR3 region is CASSMTGPPSYNEQFF. The CDR3 DNA follows: TGTGCCAGTAGTATGACTGGCCCCCCCTCCTACAATGAGCAGTTCTTC. Together with reference TRBV19 and TRBJ2-1, the CDR3 gives the full variable domain: DGGITQSPKYLFRKEGQNVTLSCEQNLNHDAMYWYRQDPGQGLRLIYYSQIVNDFQKGDIAEGYSVSREKKESFPLTVTSAQKNPTAFYLCASSMTGPPSYNEQFFGPGTRLTVL.

The rearrangement joins TRBV28 to TRBJ2-7, with 9 bases that match TRBD1. With V trimmed by 6 bases and J by 3 bases, 6 bases remained unmatched. Looked up from germline, CDR1 is MDHEN and CDR2 is SYDVKM. The CDR3 is made up of 14 amino acids. The CDR3 loop reads CASRPGTGIYEQYF. CDR3 DNA: TGTGCCAGCAGACCCGGGACAGGGATCTACGAGCAGTACTTC.

The chain is built from TRBV29-1 and TRBJ2-5; 12 nucleotides line up with TRBD2. V lost 3 bases to trimming and J lost 0 bases; unmatched junction nucleotides: 5. The CDR3 consists of 16 residues. The V gene's germline CDR1 is SQVTM and CDR2 ANQGSEA. The CDR3 DNA follows: TGCAGCGTTGAGCACGGACTAGCGGGGTACCAAGAGACCCAGTACTTC. Amino acids: CSVEHGLAGYQETQYF. The full variable domain, its missing parts supplied by reference TRBV29-1 and TRBJ2-5, is SAVISQKPSRDICQRGTSLTIQCQVDSQVTMMFWYRQQPGQSLTLIATANQGSEATYESGFVIDKFPISRPNLTFSTLTVSNMSPEDSSIYLCSVEHGLAGYQETQYFGPGTRLLVL.

The chain carries TRBV27 and TRBJ2-7; D possibly corresponds to TRBD1 (6 bases). The CDR3 loop spans 14 amino acids. Germline values: CDR1 MNHEY, CDR2 SMNVEV (reference sequence). The V end was cut by 3 bases, the J end by 2 bases, with 11 bases between. Here the CDR3 reads CASSFTGDTYEQYF. The CDR3, as DNA: TGTGCCAGCAGTTTTACCGGGGACACCTACGAGCAGTACTTC.

The V gene is TRBV10-2, the J gene TRBJ1-2; no clear D gene. The V end was cut by 8 bases, the J end by 3 bases, with 10 bases between. The CDR3 totals 12 residues. From germline, CDR1 is WSHSY and CDR2 SAAADI. The CDR3 region has the DNA TGCGCCAGCGCCTCCGGAGACTATGGCTACACCTTC. This sequence encodes CASASGDYGYTF.

The V gene is TRBV7-9, the J gene TRBJ1-2, with D possibly TRBD1 on 6 matching bases. Trimming took off 2 bases at V and 7 bases at J, with 11 bases between the two ends. CDR1 and CDR2 from the germline V gene are SEHNR and FQNEAQ (reference sequence). The CDR3 is 13 residues long. The chain's CDR3 is CASSLWGAFGYTF. CDR3 sequence (DNA): TGTGCCAGCAGCTTATGGGGGGCTTTTGGCTACACCTTC. Supplemented by reference TRBV7-9 and TRBJ1-2, the full variable domain reads DTGVSQNPRHKITKRGQNVTFRCDPISEHNRLYWYRQTLGQGPEFLTYFQNEAQLEKSRLLSDRFSAERPKGSFSTLEIQRTEQGDSAMYLCASSLWGAFGYTFGSGTRLTVV.

The V and J genes are TRBV5-4 and TRBJ2-1, with TRBD2 as a possible D gene (6 bases). CDR1 and CDR2 from the germline V gene are SGHNT and YYREEE (reference sequence). CDR3 length equals 17 residues. V was pared by 4 bases and J by 6 bases, with 23 bases between. CDR3 in DNA: TGTGCCAGCAGCCGCACCCTGACTAGATTTGACGGCAATGAGCAGTTCTTC. Translating gives CASSRTLTRFDGNEQFF.

J is TRBJ1-2 and V is TRBV15; 8 bases agree with TRBD1. This CDR3 has 13 amino acids. The junction had 14 bases not matched to a gene; V was cut back by 7 bases and J by 13 bases. Per germline, CDR1 LNHNV and CDR2 YYDKDF (reference sequence). CDR3 nucleotide sequence: TGTGCCACCACCCCGAACAGGGGAACAGGGGGCACCTTC. Translated: CATTPNRGTGGTF.